This is a list of T cell receptor beta chains from one sample in a study of Graves' ophthalmopathy and Graves' hyperthyroidism. TCRdb reprocessed the multiplex PCR reads with MiXCR, giving one entry per CDR3 protein. The data contain about 340,000 distinct CDR3 sequences, about 17% of them seen just once; the ten biggest clones take up roughly an eighth. Sequencing was performed on peripheral blood. The receptors shown here come from an adult man with Graves' ophthalmopathy. Each CDR3 is given with its conserved first and last residue. The order of the fields is D gene, clone size, V gene, J gene, CDR3 DNA, CDR3 protein. The D gene is left open where the match is weak. Rows give clone size only sometimes, using once, few, many, or a class for an expanded clone.

-	many	TRBV14	TRBJ2-2	TGTGCCAGCAGCCAAGCCCCACGGGCTTACACCGGGGAGCTGTTTTTT	CASSQAPRAYTGELFF
-	many	TRBV5-6	TRBJ2-7	TGTGCCAGCAGCTTGAACAGGGAAAGGTCCTACGAGCAGTACTTC	CASSLNRERSYEQYF
-	many	TRBV30	TRBJ2-5	TGTGCCTGGAGCATACAAGAGACCCAGTACTTC	CAWSIQETQYF
TRBD2	many	TRBV11-2	TRBJ2-7	TGTGCCAGCAGCCGCTCCACTAGCGGGGGAATCTACGAGCAGTACTTC	CASSRSTSGGIYEQYF
-	many	TRBV5-5	TRBJ2-7	TGTGCCAGCAGCTTGGCCCCCCTATACTACGAGCAGTACTTC	CASSLAPLYYEQYF
-	many	TRBV7-8	TRBJ2-5	TGTGCCAGCAGTCTGGGACGACTACAAGAGACCCAGTACTTC	CASSLGRLQETQYF
-	many	TRBV7-6	TRBJ2-5	TGTGCCAGCAGCTGGACAGCCCAAGAGACCCAGTACTTC	CASSWTAQETQYF
-	many	TRBV7-2	TRBJ1-1	TGTGCCAGCAGGCTCCCACAGGGTCACACTGAAGCTTTCTTT	CASRLPQGHTEAFF
TRBD1	many	TRBV28	TRBJ1-5	TGTGCCAGCAGTCCTAGAGGGGGCAGTAGCAATCAGCCCCAGCATTTT	CASSPRGGSSNQPQHF
-	many	TRBV6-1	TRBJ1-6	-	CASSSSGALTLHF
TRBD1	many	TRBV20-1	TRBJ1-2	TGCAGTGCTAAGGGAACAGGGGAGACTAACTATGGCTACACCTTC	CSAKGTGETNYGYTF
-	many	TRBV29-1	TRBJ2-7	TGCAGCGTGCTCGGATGGGAAAAATACGAGCAGTACTTC	CSVLGWEKYEQYF
-	many	TRBV18	TRBJ1-2	TGTGCCAGCTCACCACGAACTCTGACAAATAACTATGGCTACACCTTC	CASSPRTLTNNYGYTF
TRBD1	many	TRBV9	TRBJ1-1	TGTGCCAGCAGCGCCCACAGGGGGACCCTGATGAACACTGAAGCTTTCTTT	CASSAHRGTLMNTEAFF
-	many	TRBV24-1	TRBJ2-7	TGTGCCACCAGTGATACAGGAAAAACCCACGAGCAGTACTTC	CATSDTGKTHEQYF
-	many	TRBV19	TRBJ1-2	TGTGCCAGTACTCACACCGGCTATGGCTACACCTTC	CASTHTGYGYTF
-	many	TRBV11-2	TRBJ2-5	TGTGCCAGCAGCTTAGATCTGGCGGATTGGGAGACCCAGTACTTC	CASSLDLADWETQYF
-	many	TRBV30	TRBJ2-2	TGTGCCTGGAGAAGTTCCTTCGGGCGCCCGAACACCGGGGAGCTGTTTTTT	CAWRSSFGRPNTGELFF
-	many	TRBV18	TRBJ1-2	TGTGCCAGCTCGGACTACAGGGCTGGCTACACCTTC	CASSDYRAGYTF
-	many	TRBV20-1	TRBJ2-4	TGCAGTGCTAGAGATGGGCCCAAAAACATTCAGTACTTC	CSARDGPKNIQYF
TRBD1	many	TRBV6-1	TRBJ1-1	TGTGCCAGCACCCCCGGGACAGGGTTCACTGAAGCTTTCTTT	CASTPGTGFTEAFF
TRBD2	many	TRBV20-1	TRBJ2-7	TGCAGTGTCATTAGCGGGGAAACCTACGAGCAGTACTTC	CSVISGETYEQYF
TRBD1	many	TRBV6-2/TRBV6-3	TRBJ1-5	TGTGCCAGCAGCAATGGCCGACAGGGGGAGGGTCAGCCCCAGCATTTT	CASSNGRQGEGQPQHF
-	many	TRBV6-5	TRBJ1-3	TGTGCCAGCAGTTCCTGGGACCGCTCTGGAAACACCATATATTTT	CASSSWDRSGNTIYF
TRBD1	once	TRBV11-2	TRBJ1-2	TGTGCCAGCAGCCGAAGGACAGGGGACTATGGCTACACCTTC	CASSRRTGDYGYTF
-	many	TRBV19	TRBJ2-2	TGTGCCAGTAGCACTTACTCGAACACCGGGGAGCTGTTTTTT	CASSTYSNTGELFF
-	-	TRBV6-5	TRBJ1-3	TGTGCCAGCAGTTACTATGCTCTGGACAGCTCTGGAAACACCATATATTTT	CASSYYALDSSGNTIYF
TRBD1	-	TRBV19	TRBJ1-1	TGTGCCAGTAGAATTGGGACAGCCACTGAAGCTTTCTTT	CASRIGTATEAFF
TRBD2	-	TRBV28	TRBJ2-7	TGTCCCAGCAGTTTACCAGCGGGAGCGCGGGAGCAGTACTTC	CPSSLPAGAREQYF
-	-	TRBV7-2	TRBJ1-1	TGTGCCAGCAGCTTAGTCGCCTCCACTGAAGCTTTCTTT	CASSLVASTEAFF
-	many	TRBV7-9	TRBJ2-5	TGTGCCAGCAGCTTAGCGCACGGCCGTACCCAGTACTTC	CASSLAHGRTQYF
-	many	TRBV3-1	TRBJ1-5	TGTGCCAGCAGCGCGGGACGCAGCAATCAGCCCCAGCATTTT	CASSAGRSNQPQHF
-	many	TRBV6-2/TRBV6-3	TRBJ1-1	TGTGCCAGCAGTACCCGATCAAGACGGGAGAACACTGAAGCTTTCTTT	CASSTRSRRENTEAFF
-	-	TRBV12-5	TRBJ1-1	TGTGCTAGTGGTTTGGTACCCCTACTGAACACTGAAGCTTTCTTT	CASGLVPLLNTEAFF
-	many	TRBV29-1	TRBJ1-1	TGCAGCGTTGCAACTGGGACTGAAGCTTTCTTT	CSVATGTEAFF
-	many	TRBV20-1	TRBJ1-5	TGCAGTGCTAGGTCCGGGGACCAGCCCCAGCATTTT	CSARSGDQPQHF
-	-	TRBV2	TRBJ2-5	TGTGCCAGCAGTGTCGACAGTCAAGAGACCCAGTACTTC	CASSVDSQETQYF
TRBD1	many	TRBV20-1	TRBJ2-5	TGCAGTGCTAGTACGCGAGTGGGGAGGACAGGGGGTTTCCTCGGCCAAGAGACCCAGTACTTC	CSASTRVGRTGGFLGQETQYF
-	-	TRBV27	TRBJ2-7	TGTGCCAGCAGTTTCCCCGGGACGGGCGAGCAGTACTTC	CASSFPGTGEQYF
-	few	TRBV12-3/TRBV12-4	TRBJ1-5	TGTGCCAGCACTACAGGGCCCAGGCAGCCCCAGCATTTT	CASTTGPRQPQHF
-	many	TRBV6-5	TRBJ2-2	TGTGCCAGCAGTTACGGCAGGTCGGGGAACACCGGGGAGCTGTTTTTT	CASSYGRSGNTGELFF
TRBD2	many	TRBV5-1	TRBJ2-3	TGCGCCAGCAGCTCCCGACTAGCGGGACCCACAGATACGCAGTATTTT	CASSSRLAGPTDTQYF
-	many	TRBV24-1	TRBJ2-5	TGTGCCACCAGTGATACAGCAGAAGAGACCCAGTACTTC	CATSDTAEETQYF
-	many	TRBV25-1	TRBJ1-2	TGTGCCAGCAGTGAGGGTTTTAACTATGGCTACACCTTC	CASSEGFNYGYTF
-	many	TRBV27	TRBJ1-2	TGTGCCAGCAGTTATCAGGGCGGTGGCTACACCTTC	CASSYQGGGYTF
-	-	TRBV6-1	TRBJ2-5	TGTGCCAGCAGTGGCTTACAGGGGAGGGAGACCCAGTACTTC	CASSGLQGRETQYF
-	many	TRBV15	TRBJ2-7	TGTGCCACCAGCAGAGAGGGGAATTCCTACGAGCAGTACTTC	CATSREGNSYEQYF
-	-	TRBV30	TRBJ2-7	TGTGCCTGGAGCACCGGGACTTCCTACGAGCAGTACTTC	CAWSTGTSYEQYF
-	many	TRBV14	TRBJ1-6	TGTGCCAGCAGTAGGGACCATAATTCACCCCTCCACTTT	CASSRDHNSPLHF
-	many	TRBV20-1	TRBJ2-5	TGCAGTGCTAGTTCTCGCAGCACGGCCGGGGAGACCCAGTACTTC	CSASSRSTAGETQYF
TRBD1	many	TRBV2	TRBJ1-2	TGTGCCAGCAGTGATGGGACAGGGTTCGGCTACACCTTC	CASSDGTGFGYTF
-	many	TRBV6-2/TRBV6-3	TRBJ2-7	TGTGCCAGCAGTTCCCCGGGACAAACCTACGAGCAGTACTTC	CASSSPGQTYEQYF
-	-	TRBV6-1	TRBJ1-1	TGTGCCAGCAGCAACGCGCAGAGGGGGGTAGCTTTCTTT	CASSNAQRGVAFF
-	-	TRBV12-3/TRBV12-4	TRBJ2-5	TGTGCCAGCAGTTTGAAGGAGGGACGGAAGACCCAGTACTTC	CASSLKEGRKTQYF
-	many	TRBV20-1	TRBJ2-7	TGCAGTGCTAGCTACGGACCGGAAGGGGAGCAGTACTTC	CSASYGPEGEQYF
TRBD2	-	TRBV28	TRBJ2-7	TGTGCCAGCCAGAGACTAGCGGTGTACGAGCAGTACTTC	CASQRLAVYEQYF
-	many	TRBV20-1	TRBJ1-5	TGCAGTGCTAGAGATGGGGGGCGATTCAATCAGCCCCAGCATTTT	CSARDGGRFNQPQHF
TRBD1	-	TRBV7-2	TRBJ2-7	TGTGCCAGCAGTAACGTAGGACAGGGTATTTACGAGCAGTACTTC	CASSNVGQGIYEQYF